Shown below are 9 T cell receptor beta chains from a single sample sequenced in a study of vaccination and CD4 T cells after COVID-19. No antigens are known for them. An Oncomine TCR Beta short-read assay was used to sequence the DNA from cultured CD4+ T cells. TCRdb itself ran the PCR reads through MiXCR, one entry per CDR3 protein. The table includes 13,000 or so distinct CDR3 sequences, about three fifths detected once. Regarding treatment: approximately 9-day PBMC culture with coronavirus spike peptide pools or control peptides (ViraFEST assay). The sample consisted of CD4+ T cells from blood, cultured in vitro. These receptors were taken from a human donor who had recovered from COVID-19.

The CDR3 protein is CASSKRTDRATGANVLTF. The CDR3 DNA reads as TGTGCCAGCAGCAAAAGGACTGACAGGGCGACTGGGGCCAACGTCCTGACTTTC. The J gene is TRBJ2-6, the V gene TRBV21-1; the table gives TRBD1 as D, unverified against the DNA. TRBV21-1 is a pseudogene. The CDR3 contains 18 residues.

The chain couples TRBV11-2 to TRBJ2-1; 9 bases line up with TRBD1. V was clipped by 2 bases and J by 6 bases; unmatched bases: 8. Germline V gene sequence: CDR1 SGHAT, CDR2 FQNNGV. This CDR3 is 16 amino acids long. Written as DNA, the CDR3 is TGTGCCAGCAGCTTAAGGCCGGGACAGGGCCCCAATGAGCAGTTCTTC. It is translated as CASSLRPGQGPNEQFF.

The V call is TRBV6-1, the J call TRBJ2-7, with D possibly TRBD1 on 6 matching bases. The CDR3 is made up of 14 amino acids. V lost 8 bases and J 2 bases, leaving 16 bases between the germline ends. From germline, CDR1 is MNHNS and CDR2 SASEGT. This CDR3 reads CASGRGNGPYEQYF. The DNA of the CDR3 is TGTGCCAGCGGTAGGGGGAACGGCCCCTACGAGCAGTACTTC.

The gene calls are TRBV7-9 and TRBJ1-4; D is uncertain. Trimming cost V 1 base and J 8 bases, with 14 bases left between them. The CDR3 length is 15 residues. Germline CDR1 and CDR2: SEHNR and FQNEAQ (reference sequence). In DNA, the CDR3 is TGTGCCAGCAGCTTAGACGGACGCGGGAACGAAAAACTGTTTTTT. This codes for CASSLDGRGNEKLFF.

Here the CDR3 DNA reads TGTGCCAGCAGTTACCCCGCGGCAGGCTACGAGCAGTACTTC. Its protein product is CASSYPAAGYEQYF. The chain carries TRBV6-5 and TRBJ2-7; D is uncertain. The germline V gene has CDR1 MNHEY and CDR2 SVGAGI. V was cut by 2 bases and J by 3 bases, with 11 bases left in between. The CDR3 contains 14 residues.

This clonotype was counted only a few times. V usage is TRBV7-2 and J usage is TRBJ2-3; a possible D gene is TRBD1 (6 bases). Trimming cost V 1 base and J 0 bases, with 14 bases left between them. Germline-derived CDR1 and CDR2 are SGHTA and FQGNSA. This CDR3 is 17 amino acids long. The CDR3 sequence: CASSLEAGTTSTDTQYF. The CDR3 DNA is TGTGCCAGCAGCTTAGAGGCCGGGACAACAAGCACAGATACGCAGTATTTT.

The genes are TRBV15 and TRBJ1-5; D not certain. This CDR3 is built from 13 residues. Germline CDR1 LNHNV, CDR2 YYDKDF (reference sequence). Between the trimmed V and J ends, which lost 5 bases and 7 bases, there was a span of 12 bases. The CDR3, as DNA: TGTGCCACCAGCTCAAACTCGGGGCAGCCCCAGCATTTT. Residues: CATSSNSGQPQHF.

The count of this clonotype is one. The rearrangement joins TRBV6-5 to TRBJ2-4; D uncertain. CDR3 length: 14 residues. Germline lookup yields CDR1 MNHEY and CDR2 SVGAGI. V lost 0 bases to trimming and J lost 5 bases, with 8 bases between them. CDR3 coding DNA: TGTGCCAGCAGTTACTCCCCGGCGCAAAACATTCAGTACTTC. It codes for CASSYSPAQNIQYF.

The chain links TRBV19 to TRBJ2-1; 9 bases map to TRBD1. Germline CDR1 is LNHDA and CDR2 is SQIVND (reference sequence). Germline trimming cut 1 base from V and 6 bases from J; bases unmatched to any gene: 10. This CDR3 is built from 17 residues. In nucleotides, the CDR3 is TGTGCCAGTAGTATAGGGAGGACAGGGGTTTTGGTCAATGAGCAGTTCTTC. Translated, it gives CASSIGRTGVLVNEQFF. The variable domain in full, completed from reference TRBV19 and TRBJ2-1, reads DGGITQSPKYLFRKEGQNVTLSCEQNLNHDAMYWYRQDPGQGLRLIYYSQIVNDFQKGDIAEGYSVSREKKESFPLTVTSAQKNPTAFYLCASSIGRTGVLVNEQFFGPGTRLTVL.